This is a list of T cell receptor beta chains from one sample in a study of vaccination effects on CD4 cells after COVID-19. Repertoires were generated with immunoSEQ multiplex PCR, while TCRdb's copy carries only in-frame clones and drops some. Among more than 60,000 clones listed, roughly 81% were seen once. These receptors' targets are unknown. The starting material was CD4+ T cells from PBMCs cultured without peptide, obtained after COVID-19 vaccination. The receptor set was obtained from a human donor who received a COVID-19 vaccine. Both conserved end residues are part of each CDR3. A D gene is named only where the DNA matches it firmly. Size tells how often a clone was seen (once, few, many) or the class of an expanded clone, and some rows leave it out.

clone size	D gene	J gene	V gene	CDR3 protein	CDR3 DNA
few	.	TRBJ1-5	TRBV11-1	CASSLTGNSNQPQHF	TGTGCCAGCAGCTTAACGGGAAATAGCAATCAGCCCCAGCATTTT
.	.	TRBJ2-5	TRBV3-1/TRBV3-2	CASSQFQTQYF	TGTGCCAGCAGCCAGTTTCAGACCCAGTACTTC
.	.	TRBJ2-1	TRBV10-2	CASGPGYNEQFF	TGCGCCAGCGGTCCGGGCTACAATGAGCAGTTCTTC
.	TRBD1	TRBJ2-3	TRBV10-3	CATKDGTDTDTQYF	TGTGCCACCAAAGATGGGACAGACACAGATACGCAGTATTTT
.	TRBD1	TRBJ2-2	TRBV19	CASSGTGTLTGELFF	TGTGCCTCTTCCGGGACAGGGACACTAACCGGGGAGCTGTTTTTT
.	.	TRBJ1-1	TRBV7-8	CASSKRRNTEAFF	TGTGCCAGCAGCAAACGGAGGAACACTGAAGCTTTCTTT
medium-sized	.	TRBJ1-2	TRBV27	CASSSQRANYGYTF	TGTGCCAGCAGTTCACAGCGGGCTAACTATGGCTACACCTTC
.	.	TRBJ2-5	TRBV2	CASRSNRAQETQYF	TGTGCCAGCAGATCAAACAGGGCCCAAGAGACCCAGTACTTC
.	TRBD1	TRBJ1-2	TRBV19	CASSKTGARSYGYTF	TGTGCCAGTAGTAAGACAGGGGCGAGATCCTATGGCTACACCTTC
.	.	TRBJ2-3	TRBV2	CASSDGFLGDTQYF	TGTGCCAGCAGCGATGGGTTCCTCGGAGATACGCAGTATTTT
.	.	TRBJ2-2	TRBV27	CATSRDGELFF	TGTGCCACCAGTCGGGACGGGGAGCTGTTTTTT
.	TRBD1	TRBJ1-3	TRBV13	CASSLGTGTGLNTIYF	TGTGCCAGCAGCTTGGGGACCGGGACAGGGTTAAACACCATATATTTT
.	.	TRBJ2-2	TRBV18	CASSPSLGLGELFF	TGTGCCAGCTCACCTTCGTTGGGACTCGGGGAGCTGTTTTTT
.	.	TRBJ1-5	TRBV7-8	CASSFRTRNSNQPQHF	TGTGCCAGCAGCTTCCGAACACGGAATAGCAATCAGCCCCAGCATTTT
.	.	TRBJ2-1	TRBV5-1	CASWVGLADTYNEQFF	TGCGCCAGTTGGGTAGGTTTAGCGGACACATACAATGAGCAGTTCTTC
few	TRBD1	TRBJ1-6	TRBV6-2/TRBV6-3	CASSQTGTGGNSPLHF	TGTGCCAGCAGTCAGACCGGGACAGGGGGGAATTCACCCCTCCACTTT
.	.	TRBJ2-2	TRBV9	CASSVGIMNTGELFF	TGTGCCAGCAGCGTCGGAATCATGAACACCGGGGAGCTGTTTTTT
.	.	TRBJ2-3	TRBV6-5	CASLTDGSATDTQYF	TGTGCCAGCCTCACTGACGGGTCCGCCACAGATACGCAGTATTTT
.	.	TRBJ1-5	TRBV28	CASNGGIHSNQPQHF	TGTGCCAGCAATGGGGGCATCCATAGCAATCAGCCCCAGCATTTT
few	.	TRBJ1-2	TRBV12-3/TRBV12-4	CASSFGQLYGYTF	TGTGCCAGCAGTTTCGGACAACTCTATGGCTACACCTTC
few	.	TRBJ2-3	TRBV2	CASSPFRLSDTQYF	TGTGCCAGCAGCCCCTTTCGGCTGTCCGATACGCAGTATTTT
few	.	TRBJ2-3	TRBV30	CAWTPGRLDTQYF	TGTGCCTGGACCCCAGGCCGGTTAGATACGCAGTATTTT
.	.	TRBJ1-4	TRBV18	CASSPDTTNEKLFF	TGTGCCAGCTCACCAGACACAACTAATGAAAAACTGTTTTTT
few	.	TRBJ1-3	TRBV14	CASSQEGRKPGNTIYF	TGTGCCAGCAGCCAAGAAGGTCGGAAGCCTGGAAACACCATATATTTT
.	TRBD2	TRBJ2-3	TRBV19	CASSPRLAGTTDTQYF	TGTGCCAGTAGTCCGCGCCTAGCGGGGACCACAGATACGCAGTATTTT
.	TRBD2	TRBJ2-5	TRBV28	CASSLPVGGGETQYF	TGTGCCAGCAGTTTACCGGTGGGCGGGGGAGAGACCCAGTACTTC
.	.	TRBJ1-5	TRBV19	CASSITGAAGQPQHF	TGTGCCAGTAGTATCACGGGGGCCGCAGGTCAGCCCCAGCATTTT
.	.	TRBJ2-3	TRBV19	CASSLRGRFSTDTQYF	TGTGCCAGTAGTCTCAGGGGCCGTTTTAGCACAGATACGCAGTATTTT
.	.	TRBJ1-2	TRBV11-2	CASSLDLVYGYTF	TGTGCCAGCAGCTTAGATCTGGTCTATGGCTACACCTTC
.	.	TRBJ2-3	TRBV19	CALTYGADTQYF	TGTGCGCTAACGTACGGGGCAGATACGCAGTATTTT
.	.	TRBJ1-6	TRBV9	CASSVDPDTNSPLHF	TGTGCCAGCAGCGTAGATCCGGACACCAATTCACCCCTCCACTTT